This T cell receptor (beta chain) was obtained from a study of cytomegalovirus exposure and HLA in healthy donors. Whole-study results and caveats: Later on, analysis showed that most CMV-associated TCR beta chains appeared to be HLA-restricted. What a later analysis showed was that several of the most significant clusters appeared linked to common viral pathogens.

The V segment lost 2 bases and the J segment 7 bases; nucleotides outside the gene matches: 13. Germline V CDR1 and CDR2: GTSNPN, SVGIG (reference sequence). This CDR3 spans 15 amino acids. Concerning this clone: Antigen unknown.

The PCR contained 60 Vbeta and 13 Jbeta primers. In the source study's methods: Roughly 11 million shared chains were among the about 80 million unique TCR beta chains that a later analysis counted. Profiled with immunoSEQ multiplex PCR; TCRdb holds only in-frame clones, not every one. That table is the source of V, J and clone size, and D and trimming were worked out from the DNA. The clone table shows approximately 150,000 clones, with the ten largest holding around 1.5%. This sequence joins TRBV30 and TRBJ1-2; TRBD1 agrees at 7 bases. Specimen: PBMCs. This receptor was obtained from a woman between 45 and 60 years old in good health and CMV-seronegative. CDR3 amino acids: CAWSPLGTADRGYTF. The CDR3, as DNA: TGTGCCTGGAGTCCATTAGGGACAGCCGACCGTGGCTACACCTTC.